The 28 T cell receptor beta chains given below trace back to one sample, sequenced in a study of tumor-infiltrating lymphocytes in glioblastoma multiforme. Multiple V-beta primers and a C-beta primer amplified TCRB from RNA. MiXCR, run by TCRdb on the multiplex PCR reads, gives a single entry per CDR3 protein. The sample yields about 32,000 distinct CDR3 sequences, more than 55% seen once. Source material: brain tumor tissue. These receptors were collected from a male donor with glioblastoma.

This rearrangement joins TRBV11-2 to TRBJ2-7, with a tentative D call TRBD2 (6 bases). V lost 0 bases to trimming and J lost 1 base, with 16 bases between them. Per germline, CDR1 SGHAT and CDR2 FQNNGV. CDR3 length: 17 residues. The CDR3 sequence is CASSLEVRGGLSYEQYF. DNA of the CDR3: TGTGCCAGCAGCTTAGAGGTGCGGGGAGGACTTTCCTACGAGCAGTACTTC.

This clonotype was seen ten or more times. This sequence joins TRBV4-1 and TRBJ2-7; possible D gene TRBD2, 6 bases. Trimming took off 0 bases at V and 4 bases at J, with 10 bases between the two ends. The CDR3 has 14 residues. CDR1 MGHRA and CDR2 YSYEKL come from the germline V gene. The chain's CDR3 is CASSQERDWYEQYF. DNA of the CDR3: TGCGCCAGCAGCCAAGAACGGGACTGGTACGAGCAGTACTTC.

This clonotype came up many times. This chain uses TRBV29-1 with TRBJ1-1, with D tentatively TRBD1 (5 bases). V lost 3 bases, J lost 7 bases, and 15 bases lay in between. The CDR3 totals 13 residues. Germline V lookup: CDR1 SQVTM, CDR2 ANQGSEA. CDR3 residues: CSVDPGLRREAFF. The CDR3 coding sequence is TGCAGCGTTGATCCAGGGCTGAGGCGTGAAGCTTTCTTT.

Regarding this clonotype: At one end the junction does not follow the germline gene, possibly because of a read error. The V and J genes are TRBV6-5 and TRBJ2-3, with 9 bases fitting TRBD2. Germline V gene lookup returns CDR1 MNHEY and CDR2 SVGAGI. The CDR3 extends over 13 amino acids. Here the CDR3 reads CTSTLAGASTQYF. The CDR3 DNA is TGTACCAGCACCTTAGCGGGAGCAAGTACGCAATATTTT.

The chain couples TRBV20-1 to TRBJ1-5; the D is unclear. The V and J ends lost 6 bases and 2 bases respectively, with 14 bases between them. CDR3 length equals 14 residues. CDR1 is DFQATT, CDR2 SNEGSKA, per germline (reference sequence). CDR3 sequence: CSAMVSLCNQPQHF. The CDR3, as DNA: TGCAGTGCCATGGTGAGCCTGTGCAATCAGCCCCAGCATTTT.

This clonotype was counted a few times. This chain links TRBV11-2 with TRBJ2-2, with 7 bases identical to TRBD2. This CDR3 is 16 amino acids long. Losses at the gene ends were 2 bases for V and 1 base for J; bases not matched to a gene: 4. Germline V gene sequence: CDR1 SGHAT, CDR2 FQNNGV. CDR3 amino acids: CASSLRLAENTGELFF. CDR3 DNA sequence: TGTGCCAGCAGCTTAAGGCTAGCGGAGAACACCGGGGAGCTGTTTTTT.

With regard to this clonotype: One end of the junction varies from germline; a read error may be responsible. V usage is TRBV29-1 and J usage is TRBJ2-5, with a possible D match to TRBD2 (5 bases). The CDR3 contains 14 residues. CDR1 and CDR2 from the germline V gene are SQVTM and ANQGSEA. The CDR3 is CSLRGKESIETQYF. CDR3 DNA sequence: TGCAGCCTTCGAGGGAAGGAGTCGATAGAGACCCAGTACTTT.

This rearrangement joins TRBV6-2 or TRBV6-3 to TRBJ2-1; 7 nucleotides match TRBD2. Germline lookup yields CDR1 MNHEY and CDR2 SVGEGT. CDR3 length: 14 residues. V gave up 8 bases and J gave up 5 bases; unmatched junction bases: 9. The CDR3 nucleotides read TGTGCCAGCGAGACCGGGACTAAAAACAATGAGCAGTTCTTC. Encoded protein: CASETGTKNNEQFF.

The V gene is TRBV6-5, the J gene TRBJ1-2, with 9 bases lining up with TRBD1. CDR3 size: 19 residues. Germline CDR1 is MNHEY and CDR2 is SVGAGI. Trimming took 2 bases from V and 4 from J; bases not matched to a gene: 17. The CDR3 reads CASSYHFGTGPQALYGYTF. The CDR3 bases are TGTGCCAGCAGTTACCACTTTGGGACAGGGCCGCAAGCTCTCTATGGCTACACCTTC.

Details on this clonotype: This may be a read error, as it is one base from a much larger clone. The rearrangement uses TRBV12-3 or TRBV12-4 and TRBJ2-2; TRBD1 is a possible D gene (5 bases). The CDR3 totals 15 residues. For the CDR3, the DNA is TGTGCCAGCAGTTTACTTTCAGGGAACATCGGGGAGCTGTTTTTT. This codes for CASSLLSGNIGELFF.

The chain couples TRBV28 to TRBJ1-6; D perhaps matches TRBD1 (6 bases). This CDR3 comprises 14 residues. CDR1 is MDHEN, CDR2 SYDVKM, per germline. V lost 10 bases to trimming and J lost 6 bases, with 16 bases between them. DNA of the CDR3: TGTGCCATCAGCGAACAGGGATTTAATTCACCCCTCCACTTT. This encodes CAISEQGFNSPLHF. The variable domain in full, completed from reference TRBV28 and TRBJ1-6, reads DVKVTQSSRYLVKRTGEKVFLECVQDMDHENMFWYRQDPGLGLRLIYFSYDVKMKEKGDIPEGYSVSREKKERFSLILESASTNQTSMYLCAISEQGFNSPLHFGNGTRLTVT.

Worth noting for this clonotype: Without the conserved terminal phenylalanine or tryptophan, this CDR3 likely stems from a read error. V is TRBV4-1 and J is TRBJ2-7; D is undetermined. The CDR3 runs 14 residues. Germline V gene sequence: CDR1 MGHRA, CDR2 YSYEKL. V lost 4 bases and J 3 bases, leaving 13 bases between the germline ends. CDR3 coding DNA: TGCGCCAGCAGCCCTTCAGGACGGTACTACGAGCAGTACCTC. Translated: CASSPSGRYYEQYL.

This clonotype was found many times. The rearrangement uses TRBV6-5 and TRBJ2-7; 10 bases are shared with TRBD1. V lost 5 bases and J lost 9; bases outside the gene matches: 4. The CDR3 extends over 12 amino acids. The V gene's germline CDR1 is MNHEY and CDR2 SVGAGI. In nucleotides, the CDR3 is TGTGCCAGCAGTGACCGGGACAGGGGGCAGTACTTC. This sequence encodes CASSDRDRGQYF.

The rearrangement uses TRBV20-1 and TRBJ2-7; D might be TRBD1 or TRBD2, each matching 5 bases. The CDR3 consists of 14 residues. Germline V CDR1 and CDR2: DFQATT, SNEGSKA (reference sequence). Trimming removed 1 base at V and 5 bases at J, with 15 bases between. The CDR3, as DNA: TGCAGTGCTAGAGCCGCCCGGGACCTTCACGAGCAGTACTTC. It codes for CSARAARDLHEQYF.

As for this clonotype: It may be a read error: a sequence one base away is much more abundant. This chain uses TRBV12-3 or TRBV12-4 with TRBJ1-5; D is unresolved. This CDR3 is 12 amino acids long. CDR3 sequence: CTNTIDRQPQHF. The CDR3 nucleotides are TGTACCAACACCATCGACCGGCAGCCCCAGCATTTT.

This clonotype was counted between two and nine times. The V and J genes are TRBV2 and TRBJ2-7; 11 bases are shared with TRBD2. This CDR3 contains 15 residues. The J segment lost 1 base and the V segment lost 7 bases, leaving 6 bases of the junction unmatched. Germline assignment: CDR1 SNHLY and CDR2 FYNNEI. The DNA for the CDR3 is TGTGCCAGCAATGGACTAGCGGGCGCATCCTACGAGCAGTACTTC. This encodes CASNGLAGASYEQYF.

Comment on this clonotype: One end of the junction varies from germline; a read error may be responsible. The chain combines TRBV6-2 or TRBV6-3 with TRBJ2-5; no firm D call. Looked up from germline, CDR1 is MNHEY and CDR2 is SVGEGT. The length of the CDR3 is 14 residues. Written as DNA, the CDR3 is TGTGACAGCAGTTACGATGATACCCAAGAGACCCAGTACTTC. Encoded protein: CDSSYDDTQETQYF.

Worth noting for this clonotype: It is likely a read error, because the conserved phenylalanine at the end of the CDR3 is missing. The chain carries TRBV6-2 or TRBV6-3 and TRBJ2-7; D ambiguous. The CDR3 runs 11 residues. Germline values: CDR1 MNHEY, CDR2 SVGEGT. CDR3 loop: CTSSHAYEQYL. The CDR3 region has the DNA TGTACCAGCAGTCACGCTTACGAGCAGTACTTA.

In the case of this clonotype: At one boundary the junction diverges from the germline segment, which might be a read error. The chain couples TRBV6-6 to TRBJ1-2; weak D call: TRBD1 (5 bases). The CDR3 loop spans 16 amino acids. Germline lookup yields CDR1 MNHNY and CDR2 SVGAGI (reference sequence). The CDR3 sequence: CASSYSGRTEYYGYAF. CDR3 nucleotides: TGTGCCAGCAGTTACTCGGGACGGACTGAATACTATGGCTACGCCTTC.

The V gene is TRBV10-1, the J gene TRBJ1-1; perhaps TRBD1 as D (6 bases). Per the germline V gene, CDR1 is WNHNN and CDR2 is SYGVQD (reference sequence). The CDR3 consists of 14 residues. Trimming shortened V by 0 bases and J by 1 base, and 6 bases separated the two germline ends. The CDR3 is CASSESGQNTEAFF. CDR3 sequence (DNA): TGCGCCAGCAGTGAGTCGGGACAGAACACTGAAGCTTTCTTT.

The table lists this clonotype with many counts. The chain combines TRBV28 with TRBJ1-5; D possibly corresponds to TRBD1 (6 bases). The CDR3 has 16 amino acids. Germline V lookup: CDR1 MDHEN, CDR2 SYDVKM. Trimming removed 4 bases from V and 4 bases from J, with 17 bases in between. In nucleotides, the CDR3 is TGTGCCAGCAGTTCCGCGGGTCAAGGGGGTAATCAGCCCCAGCATTTT. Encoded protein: CASSSAGQGGNQPQHF.

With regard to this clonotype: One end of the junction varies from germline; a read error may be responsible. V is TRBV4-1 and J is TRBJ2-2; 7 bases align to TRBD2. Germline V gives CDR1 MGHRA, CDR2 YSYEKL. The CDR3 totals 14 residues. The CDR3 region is CASSQDTGSGELLF. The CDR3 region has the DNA TGCGCCAGCAGCCAAGATACCGGAAGCGGGGAGCTGTTGTTT.

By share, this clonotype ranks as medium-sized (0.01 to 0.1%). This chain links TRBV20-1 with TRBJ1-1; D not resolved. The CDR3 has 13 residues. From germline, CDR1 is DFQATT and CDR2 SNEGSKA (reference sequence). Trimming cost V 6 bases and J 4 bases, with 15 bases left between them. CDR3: CSAPDSTVTEAFF. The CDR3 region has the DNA TGCAGTGCACCCGATAGTACGGTCACTGAAGCTTTCTTT.

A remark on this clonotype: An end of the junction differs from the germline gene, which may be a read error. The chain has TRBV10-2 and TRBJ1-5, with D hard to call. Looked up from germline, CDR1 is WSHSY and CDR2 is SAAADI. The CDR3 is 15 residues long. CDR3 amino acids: CASRPLATRDRPHHF. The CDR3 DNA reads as TGCGCCAGCAGACCCTTGGCGACAAGGGATCGGCCCCATCATTTT.

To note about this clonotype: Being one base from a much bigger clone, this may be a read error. CDR3 protein: CASSQEVYGSSYNEQLF. The CDR3 nucleotides are TGTGCCAGCAGCCAAGAAGTTTACGGTAGCTCCTACAATGAGCAGCTCTTC. V gene TRBV14 combines with J gene TRBJ2-1; no definite D call. This CDR3 has 17 residues. The germline V gene has CDR1 SGHDN and CDR2 FVKESK.

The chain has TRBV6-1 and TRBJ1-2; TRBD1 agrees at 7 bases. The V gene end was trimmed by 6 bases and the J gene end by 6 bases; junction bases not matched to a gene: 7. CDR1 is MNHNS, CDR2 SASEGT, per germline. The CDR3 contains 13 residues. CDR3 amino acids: CASRETGSDGYTF. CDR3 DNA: TGTGCCAGCAGGGAGACAGGGTCGGATGGCTACACCTTC.

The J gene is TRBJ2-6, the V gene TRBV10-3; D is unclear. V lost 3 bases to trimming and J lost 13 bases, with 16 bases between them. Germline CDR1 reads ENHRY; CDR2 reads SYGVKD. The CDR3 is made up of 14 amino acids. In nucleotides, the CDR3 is TGTGCCATCAGTGATACAGTCCCGGGCCAGGTCCTGACTTTC. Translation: CAISDTVPGQVLTF.

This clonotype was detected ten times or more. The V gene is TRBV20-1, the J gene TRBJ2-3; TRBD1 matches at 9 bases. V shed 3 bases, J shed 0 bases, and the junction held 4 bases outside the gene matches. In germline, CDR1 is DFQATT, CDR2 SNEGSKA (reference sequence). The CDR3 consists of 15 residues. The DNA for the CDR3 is TGCAGTGCTAGTTGGGACAGGGATAGCACAGATACGCAGTATTTT. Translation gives CSASWDRDSTDTQYF.